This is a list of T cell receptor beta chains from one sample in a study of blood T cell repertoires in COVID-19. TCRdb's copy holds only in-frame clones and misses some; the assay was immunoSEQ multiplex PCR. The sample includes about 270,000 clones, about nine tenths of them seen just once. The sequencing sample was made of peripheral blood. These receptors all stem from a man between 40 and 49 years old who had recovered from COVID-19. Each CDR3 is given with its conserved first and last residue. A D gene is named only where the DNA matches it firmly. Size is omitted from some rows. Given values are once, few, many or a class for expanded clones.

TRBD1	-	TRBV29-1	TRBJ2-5	CSVGVQGANSKTQYF	TGCAGCGTTGGCGTACAGGGGGCGAACTCAAAGACCCAGTACTTC
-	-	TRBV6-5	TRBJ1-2	CASSYSGRANYGYTF	TGTGCCAGCAGTTACTCGGGCAGAGCTAACTATGGCTACACCTTC
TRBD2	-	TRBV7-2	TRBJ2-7	CASSLAGGGPYEQYF	TGTGCCAGCAGCTTAGCCGGGGGAGGGCCCTACGAGCAGTACTTC
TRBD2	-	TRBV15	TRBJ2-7	CATSILGGSGSVREQYF	TGTGCCACCAGCATCCTCGGTGGTAGCGGGAGTGTCAGGGAGCAGTACTTC
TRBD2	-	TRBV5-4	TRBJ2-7	CASSLGGLAGGYEQYF	TGTGCCAGCAGCTTGGGAGGACTAGCGGGGGGCTACGAGCAGTACTTC
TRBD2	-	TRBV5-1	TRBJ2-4	CASSGGTSGRLGNIQYF	TGCGCCAGCAGCGGGGGGACTAGCGGGAGATTGGGAAACATTCAGTACTTC
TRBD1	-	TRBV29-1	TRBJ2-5	CSVGQGLGETQYF	TGCAGCGTGGGACAGGGGCTCGGGGAGACCCAGTACTTC
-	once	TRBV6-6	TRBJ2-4	CASISGDIQYF	TGTGCCAGCATCTCGGGGGACATTCAGTACTTC
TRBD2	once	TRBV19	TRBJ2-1	CASSIFAGEWEQFF	TGTGCCAGTAGTATATTTGCGGGGGAATGGGAGCAGTTCTTC
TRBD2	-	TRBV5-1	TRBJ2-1	CASSPLAGGSSRAYNEQFF	TGCGCCAGCAGCCCACTAGCGGGGGGCAGTAGCCGGGCCTACAATGAGCAGTTCTTC
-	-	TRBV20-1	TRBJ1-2	CSASNERDYGYTF	TGCAGTGCCAGTAACGAGCGGGACTATGGCTACACCTTC
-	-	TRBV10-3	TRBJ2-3	CAISPNTDTQYF	TGTGCCATCAGCCCAAACACAGATACGCAGTATTTT
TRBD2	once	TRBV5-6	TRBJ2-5	CASSSIAGGALRTQYF	TGTGCCAGCAGCTCAATAGCGGGGGGCGCTCTCCGGACCCAGTACTTC
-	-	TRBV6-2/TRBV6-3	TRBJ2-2	CASSYTSVRVSGELFF	TGTGCCAGCAGTTACACCTCTGTCAGGGTTAGCGGGGAGCTGTTTTTT
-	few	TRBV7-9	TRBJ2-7	CASSLFGLRGQYF	TGTGCCAGCAGCTTGTTTGGGCTCAGGGGGCAGTACTTC
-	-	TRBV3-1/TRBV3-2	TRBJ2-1	CASSPLRGYNEQFF	TGTGCCAGCAGCCCCCTTCGAGGATACAATGAGCAGTTCTTC
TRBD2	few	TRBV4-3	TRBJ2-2	CASSQEGGSRGNTGELFF	TGCGCCAGCAGCCAAGAGGGGGGGTCGCGGGGGAACACCGGGGAGCTGTTTTTT
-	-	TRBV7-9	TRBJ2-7	CATAVGNGDYEQYF	TGTGCCACAGCCGTGGGGAACGGGGACTACGAGCAGTACTTC
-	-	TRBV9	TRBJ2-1	CASSVGTYNEQFF	TGTGCCAGCAGCGTCGGGACCTACAATGAGCAGTTCTTC
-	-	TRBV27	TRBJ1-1	CASSLSRRGGLGSTEAFF	TGTGCCAGCAGTCTCTCCCGGCGGGGGGGGCTCGGGAGCACTGAAGCTTTCTTT
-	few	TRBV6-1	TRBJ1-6	CASREGLYNGNSPLHF	TGTGCCAGCAGGGAAGGACTTTATAACGGTAATTCACCCCTCCACTTT
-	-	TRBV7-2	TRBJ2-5	CASSKDLGAPETQYF	TGTGCCAGCAGTAAAGATTTAGGGGCCCCCGAGACCCAGTACTTC
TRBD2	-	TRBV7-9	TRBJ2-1	CAPSRRELINEQFF	TGTGCCCCTAGTCGGCGGGAGTTAATCAATGAGCAGTTCTTC
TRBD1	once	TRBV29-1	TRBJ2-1	CSGAMGQNRNEQFF	TGCAGCGGGGCCATGGGACAGAATCGAAATGAGCAGTTCTTC
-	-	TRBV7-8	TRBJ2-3	CASSLVLANSDTQYF	TGTGCCAGCAGCTTAGTTCTAGCTAACTCAGATACGCAGTATTTT
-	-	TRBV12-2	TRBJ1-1	CASRLAPAPTGRILYTEAFF	TGTGCAAGTCGCTTAGCGCCAGCACCGACAGGGAGAATCCTATACACTGAAGCTTTCTTT
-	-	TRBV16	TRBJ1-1	CASSQSISRGGRAEAFF	TGTGCCAGCAGCCAATCTATCTCGCGGGGGGGTAGGGCTGAAGCTTTCTTT
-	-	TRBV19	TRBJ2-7	CASSDSPTGSYEQYF	TGTGCCAGTAGCGACTCCCCGACAGGCTCCTACGAGCAGTACTTC
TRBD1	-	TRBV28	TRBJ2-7	CASSDGTGGFNEQYF	TGTGCCAGCAGCGACGGGACAGGGGGCTTCAACGAGCAGTACTTC
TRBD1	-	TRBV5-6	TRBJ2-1	CASSRQGRPYNEQFF	TGTGCCAGCAGCCGACAGGGTCGGCCCTACAATGAGCAGTTCTTC
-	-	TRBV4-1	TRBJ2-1	CASSQYAVDEQFF	TGCGCCAGCAGCCAATATGCGGTGGATGAGCAGTTCTTC
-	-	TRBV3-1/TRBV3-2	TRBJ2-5	CASSQGLTHGLETQYF	TGTGCCAGCAGCCAAGGACTCACCCATGGGTTAGAGACCCAGTACTTC
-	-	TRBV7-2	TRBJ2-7	CASSLGVGVTYEQYF	TGTGCCAGCAGCTTAGGGGTCGGAGTAACCTACGAGCAGTACTTC
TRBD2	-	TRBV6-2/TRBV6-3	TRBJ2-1	CASSLSGGGNEQFF	TGTGCCAGCAGCCTTAGCGGGGGGGGGAATGAGCAGTTCTTC
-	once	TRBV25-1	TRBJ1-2	CASGEGQGYTF	TGTGCCAGCGGAGAAGGACAGGGCTACACCTTC
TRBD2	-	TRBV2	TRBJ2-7	CASSLAGGTYEQYF	TGTGCCAGCAGTTTAGCGGGGGGGACCTACGAGCAGTACTTC
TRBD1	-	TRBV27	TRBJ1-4	CASSLQGVGEKLFF	TGTGCCAGCAGTTTACAGGGGGTGGGGGAAAAACTGTTTTTT
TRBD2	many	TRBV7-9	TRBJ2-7	CASSPRLAGESDYEQYF	TGTGCCAGCAGCCCCCGACTAGCGGGGGAATCCGACTACGAGCAGTACTTC
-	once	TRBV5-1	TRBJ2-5	CASSFLPGVETQYF	TGCGCCAGCAGCTTTCTCCCAGGGGTAGAGACCCAGTACTTC
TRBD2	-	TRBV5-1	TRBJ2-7	CASSWASGSYEQYF	TGCGCCAGCAGCTGGGCTAGCGGGAGCTACGAGCAGTACTTC
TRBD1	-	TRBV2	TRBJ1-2	CAGGGQVYGYTF	TGTGCCGGGGGGGGACAGGTCTATGGCTACACCTTC
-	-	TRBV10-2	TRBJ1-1	CASSVSLTEAFF	TGCGCCAGCAGTGTTTCTCTCACTGAAGCTTTCTTT
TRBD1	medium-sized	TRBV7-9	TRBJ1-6	CASSRGQANSPLHF	TGTGCCAGCAGTCGGGGACAGGCCAATTCACCCCTCCACTTT
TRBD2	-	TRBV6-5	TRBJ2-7	CASSYQTSGLSEQYF	TGTGCCAGCAGTTATCAGACTAGCGGCCTATCCGAGCAGTACTTC
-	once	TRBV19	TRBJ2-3	CASSIGGSFTDTQYF	TGTGCCAGTAGTATAGGAGGGAGTTTCACAGATACGCAGTATTTT
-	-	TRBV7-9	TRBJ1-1	CASSLPGRGGPNTEAFF	TGTGCCAGCAGCTTGCCCGGTAGGGGGGGGCCGAACACTGAAGCTTTCTTT
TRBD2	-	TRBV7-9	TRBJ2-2	CASSLAALAGAGELFF	TGTGCCAGCAGCTTAGCCGCACTAGCGGGCGCCGGGGAGCTGTTTTTT
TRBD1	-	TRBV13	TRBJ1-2	CASSLGLGQMHTF	TGTGCCAGCAGCTTAGGCTTGGGACAGATGCACACCTTC
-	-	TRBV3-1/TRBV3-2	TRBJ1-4	CASRGVGEKLFF	TGTGCCAGCCGGGGGGTTGGTGAAAAACTGTTTTTT
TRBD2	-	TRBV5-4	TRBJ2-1	CASSTGLATLEEQFF	TGTGCCAGCAGCACCGGACTAGCGACTCTTGAGGAGCAGTTCTTC
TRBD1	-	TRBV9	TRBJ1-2	CASSTTTGGYGYGYTF	TGTGCCAGCAGCACGACGACAGGGGGCTATGGTTATGGCTACACCTTC
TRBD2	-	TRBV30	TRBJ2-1	CAWSSPAGLASYNEQFF	TGTGCCTGGAGCTCTCCCGCGGGACTAGCGAGTTACAATGAGCAGTTCTTC
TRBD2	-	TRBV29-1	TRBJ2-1	CSARTSGGSYNEQFF	TGCAGCGCCCGGACTAGCGGGGGATCCTACAATGAGCAGTTCTTC
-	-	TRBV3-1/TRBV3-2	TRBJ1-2	CASSRTVNYGYTF	TGTGCCAGCAGCCGTACAGTTAACTATGGCTACACCTTC
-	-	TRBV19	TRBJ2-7	CASSTGGSSYEQYF	TGTGCCAGTAGTACCGGGGGTTCCTCCTACGAGCAGTACTTC
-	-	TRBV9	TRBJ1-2	CASSVAGTSLTNYGYTF	TGTGCCAGCAGCGTCGCCGGGACAAGCCTTACTAACTATGGCTACACCTTC
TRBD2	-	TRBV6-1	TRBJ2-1	CASSERLAGDYNEQFF	TGTGCCAGCAGTGAAAGACTAGCGGGTGACTACAATGAGCAGTTCTTC
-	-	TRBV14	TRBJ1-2	CASSNRDEGVHTF	TGTGCCAGCAGCAACCGGGACGAGGGGGTCCACACCTTC